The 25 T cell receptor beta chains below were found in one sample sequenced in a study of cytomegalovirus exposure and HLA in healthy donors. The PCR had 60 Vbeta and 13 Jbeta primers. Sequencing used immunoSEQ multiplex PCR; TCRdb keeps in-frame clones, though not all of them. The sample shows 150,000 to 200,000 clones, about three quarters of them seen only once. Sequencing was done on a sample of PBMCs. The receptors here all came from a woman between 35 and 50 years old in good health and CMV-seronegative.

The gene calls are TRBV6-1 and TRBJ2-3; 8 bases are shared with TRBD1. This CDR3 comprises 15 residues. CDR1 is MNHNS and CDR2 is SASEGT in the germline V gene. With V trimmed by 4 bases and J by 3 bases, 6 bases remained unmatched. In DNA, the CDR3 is TGTGCCAGCAGTGGCACAGGGGGTCGAACAGATACGCAGTATTTT. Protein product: CASSGTGGRTDTQYF.

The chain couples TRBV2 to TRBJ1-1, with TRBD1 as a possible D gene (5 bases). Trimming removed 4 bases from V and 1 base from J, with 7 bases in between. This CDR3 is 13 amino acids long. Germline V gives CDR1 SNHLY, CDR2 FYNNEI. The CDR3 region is CASSADKNTEAFF. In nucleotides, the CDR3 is TGTGCCAGCAGTGCGGACAAGAACACTGAAGCTTTCTTT.

The CDR3 protein is CASSFGAGANYGYTF. In nucleotides, the CDR3 is TGTGCCAGCAGCTTCGGGGCAGGGGCCAACTATGGCTACACCTTC. This chain connects TRBV7-9 to TRBJ1-2; the D gene is possibly TRBD1 (6 bases). The V end lost 3 bases, the J end lost 2 bases, and 13 bases lay between the germline ends. Germline-derived CDR1 and CDR2 are SEHNR and FQNEAQ (reference sequence). The CDR3 runs to 15 residues. The full variable domain, in which reference TRBV7-9 and TRBJ1-2 provide the parts outside the CDR3, is DTGVSQNPRHKITKRGQNVTFRCDPISEHNRLYWYRQTLGQGPEFLTYFQNEAQLEKSRLLSDRFSAERPKGSFSTLEIQRTEQGDSAMYLCASSFGAGANYGYTFGSGTRLTVV.

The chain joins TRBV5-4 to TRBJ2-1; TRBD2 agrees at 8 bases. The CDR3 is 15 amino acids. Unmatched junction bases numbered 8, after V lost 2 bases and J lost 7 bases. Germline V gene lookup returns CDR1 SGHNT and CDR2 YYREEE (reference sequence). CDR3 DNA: TGTGCCAGCAGCTTAAGAGCGGGAGTAGCTAATGAGCAGTTCTTC. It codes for CASSLRAGVANEQFF.

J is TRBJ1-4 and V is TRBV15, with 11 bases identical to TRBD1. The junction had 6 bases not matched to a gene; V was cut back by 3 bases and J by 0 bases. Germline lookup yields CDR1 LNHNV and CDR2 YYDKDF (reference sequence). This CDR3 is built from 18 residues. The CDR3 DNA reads TGTGCCACCAGCAGGGGCAGGACAGGGGGCGCAACTAATGAAAAACTGTTTTTT. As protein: CATSRGRTGGATNEKLFF.

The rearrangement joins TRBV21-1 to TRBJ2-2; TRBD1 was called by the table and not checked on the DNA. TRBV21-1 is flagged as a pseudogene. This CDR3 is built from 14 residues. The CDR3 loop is CASSKGAKAGELFF. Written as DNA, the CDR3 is TGTGCCAGCAGCAAAGGGGCGAAGGCCGGGGAGCTGTTTTTT.

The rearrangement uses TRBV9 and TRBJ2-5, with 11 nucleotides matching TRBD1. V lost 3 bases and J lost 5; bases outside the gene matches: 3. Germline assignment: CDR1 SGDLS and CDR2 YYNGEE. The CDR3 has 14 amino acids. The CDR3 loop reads CASSGWDRGETQYF. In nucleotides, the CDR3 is TGTGCCAGCAGCGGATGGGACAGGGGGGAGACCCAGTACTTC.

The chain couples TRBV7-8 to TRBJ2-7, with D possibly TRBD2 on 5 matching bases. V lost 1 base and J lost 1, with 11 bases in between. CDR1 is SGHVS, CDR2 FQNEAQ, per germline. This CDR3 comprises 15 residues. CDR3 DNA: TGTGCCAGCAGCTTAGAGCGGTCAACTTCCTACGAGCAGTACTTC. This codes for CASSLERSTSYEQYF.

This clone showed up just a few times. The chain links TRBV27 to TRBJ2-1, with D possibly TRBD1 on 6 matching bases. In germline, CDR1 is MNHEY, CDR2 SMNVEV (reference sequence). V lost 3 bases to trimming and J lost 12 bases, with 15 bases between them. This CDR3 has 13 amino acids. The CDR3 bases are TGTGCCAGCAGTTTCCAAGGACAGCCCGCGCAGTTCTTC. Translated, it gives CASSFQGQPAQFF.

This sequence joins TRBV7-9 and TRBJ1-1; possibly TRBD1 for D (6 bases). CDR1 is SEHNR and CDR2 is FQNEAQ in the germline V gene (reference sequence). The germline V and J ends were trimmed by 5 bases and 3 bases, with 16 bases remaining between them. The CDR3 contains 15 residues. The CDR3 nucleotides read TGTGCCAGCAGCACCGACAGGCTTTGGGACACTGAAGCTTTCTTT. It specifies CASSTDRLWDTEAFF.

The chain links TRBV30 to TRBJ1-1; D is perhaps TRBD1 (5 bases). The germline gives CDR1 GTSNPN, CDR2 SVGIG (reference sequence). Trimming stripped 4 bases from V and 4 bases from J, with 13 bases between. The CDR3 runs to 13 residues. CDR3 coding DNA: TGTGCCTGGACGAAGGGGCTCGGCACTGAAGCTTTCTTT. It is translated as CAWTKGLGTEAFF.

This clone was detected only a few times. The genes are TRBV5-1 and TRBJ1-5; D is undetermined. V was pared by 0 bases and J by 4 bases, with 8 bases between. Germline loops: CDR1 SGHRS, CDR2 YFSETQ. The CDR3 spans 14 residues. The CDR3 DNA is TGCGCCAGCAGCTTGGGTTCGGGGAATCAGCCCCAGCATTTT. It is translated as CASSLGSGNQPQHF.

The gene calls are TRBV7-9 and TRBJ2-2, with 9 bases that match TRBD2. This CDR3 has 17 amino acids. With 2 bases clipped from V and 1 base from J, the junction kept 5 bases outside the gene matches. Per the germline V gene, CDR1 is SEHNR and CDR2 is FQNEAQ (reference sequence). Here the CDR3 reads CASSLTASGKNTGELFF. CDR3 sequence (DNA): TGTGCCAGCAGCTTAACGGCTAGCGGGAAGAACACCGGGGAGCTGTTTTTT. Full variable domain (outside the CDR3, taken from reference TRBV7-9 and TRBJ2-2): DTGVSQNPRHKITKRGQNVTFRCDPISEHNRLYWYRQTLGQGPEFLTYFQNEAQLEKSRLLSDRFSAERPKGSFSTLEIQRTEQGDSAMYLCASSLTASGKNTGELFFGEGSRLTVL.

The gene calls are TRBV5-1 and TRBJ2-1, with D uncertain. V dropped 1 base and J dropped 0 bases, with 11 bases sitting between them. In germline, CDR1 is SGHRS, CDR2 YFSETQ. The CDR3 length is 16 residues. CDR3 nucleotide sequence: TGCGCCAGCAGCTTGATGGCGGCCAGCTCCTACAATGAGCAGTTCTTC. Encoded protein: CASSLMAASSYNEQFF.

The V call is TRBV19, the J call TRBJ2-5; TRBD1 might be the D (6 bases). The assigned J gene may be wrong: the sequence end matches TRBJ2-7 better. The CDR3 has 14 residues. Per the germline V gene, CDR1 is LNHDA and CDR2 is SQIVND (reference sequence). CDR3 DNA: TGTGCCAGTACCACGAGGGACAAGCCCTACGAGCAGTACTTC. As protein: CASTTRDKPYEQYF.

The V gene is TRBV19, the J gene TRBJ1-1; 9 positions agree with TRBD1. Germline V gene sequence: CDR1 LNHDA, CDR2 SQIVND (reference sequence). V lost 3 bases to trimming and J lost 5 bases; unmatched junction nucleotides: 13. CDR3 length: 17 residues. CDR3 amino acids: CASSMRTGGGSKTEAFF. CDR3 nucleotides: TGTGCCAGTAGTATGCGTACAGGGGGCGGCTCAAAGACTGAAGCTTTCTTT.

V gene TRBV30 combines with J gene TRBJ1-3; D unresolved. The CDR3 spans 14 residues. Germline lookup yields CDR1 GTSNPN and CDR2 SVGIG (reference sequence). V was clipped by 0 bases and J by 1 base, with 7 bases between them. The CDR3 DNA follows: TGTGCCTGGAGTGTACGAGTATCTGGAAACACCATATATTTT. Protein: CAWSVRVSGNTIYF.

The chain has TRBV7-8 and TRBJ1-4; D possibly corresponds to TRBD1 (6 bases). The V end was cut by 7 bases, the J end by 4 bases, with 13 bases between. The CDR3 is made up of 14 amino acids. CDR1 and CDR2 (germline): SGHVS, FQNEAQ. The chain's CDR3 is CASTIGTINEKLFF. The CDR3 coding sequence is TGTGCCAGCACAATCGGGACAATTAATGAAAAACTGTTTTTT.

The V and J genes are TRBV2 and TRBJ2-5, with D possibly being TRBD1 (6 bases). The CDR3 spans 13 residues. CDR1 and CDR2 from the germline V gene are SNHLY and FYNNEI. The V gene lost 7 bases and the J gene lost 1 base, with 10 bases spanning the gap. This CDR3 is CASKQGIQETQYF. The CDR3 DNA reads TGTGCCAGCAAACAGGGCATCCAAGAGACCCAGTACTTC.

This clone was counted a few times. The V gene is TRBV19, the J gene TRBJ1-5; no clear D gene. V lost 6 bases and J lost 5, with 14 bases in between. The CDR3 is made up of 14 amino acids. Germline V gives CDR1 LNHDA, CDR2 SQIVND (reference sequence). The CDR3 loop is CASSPLDYYQPQHF. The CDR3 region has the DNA TGTGCCAGTAGCCCCCTAGACTACTATCAGCCCCAGCATTTT.

The CDR3 coding sequence is TGTGCCAGCAGTTTATCGGTGCCCGGCTATGGCTACACCTTC. It translates to CASSLSVPGYGYTF. This chain links TRBV27 with TRBJ1-2; D gene ambiguous. The germline CDR1 and CDR2 sequences are MNHEY and SMNVEV (reference sequence). V was clipped by 0 bases and J by 4 bases, with 9 bases between them. There are 14 residues in the CDR3.

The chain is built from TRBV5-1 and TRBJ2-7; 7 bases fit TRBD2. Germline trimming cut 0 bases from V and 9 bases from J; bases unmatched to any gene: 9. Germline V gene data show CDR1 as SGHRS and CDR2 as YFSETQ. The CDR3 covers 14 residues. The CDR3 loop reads CASSLVQAGEGQYF. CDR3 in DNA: TGCGCCAGCAGCTTGGTCCAGGCGGGAGAGGGGCAGTACTTC.

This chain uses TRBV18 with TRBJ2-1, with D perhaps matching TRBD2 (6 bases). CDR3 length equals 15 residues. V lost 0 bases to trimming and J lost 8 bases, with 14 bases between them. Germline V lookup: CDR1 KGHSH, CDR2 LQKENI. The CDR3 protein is CASSPPGGKMDEQFF. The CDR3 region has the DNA TGTGCCAGCTCACCACCGGGCGGGAAAATGGATGAGCAGTTCTTC.

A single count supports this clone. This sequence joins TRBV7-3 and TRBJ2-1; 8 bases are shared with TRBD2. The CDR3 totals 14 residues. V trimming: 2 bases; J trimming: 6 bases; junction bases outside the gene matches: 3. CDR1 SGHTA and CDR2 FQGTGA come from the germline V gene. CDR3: CASSLPGGGNEQFF. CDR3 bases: TGTGCCAGCAGCTTACCGGGAGGGGGCAATGAGCAGTTCTTC.

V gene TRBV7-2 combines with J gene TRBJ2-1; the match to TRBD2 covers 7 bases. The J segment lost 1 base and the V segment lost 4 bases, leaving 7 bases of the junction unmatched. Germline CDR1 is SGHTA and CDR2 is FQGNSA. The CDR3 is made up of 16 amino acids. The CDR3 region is CASSSKRGGSYNEQFF. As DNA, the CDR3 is TGTGCCAGCAGCTCGAAGCGGGGTGGTTCCTACAATGAGCAGTTCTTC.